Presented here are 31 T cell receptor beta chains from one specimen sequenced in a study of blood T cell dynamics during melanoma immunotherapy. Using immunoSEQ multiplex PCR, the repertoire was profiled, and TCRdb retains in-frame clones only, with some absent. The sample consists of some 15,000 clones, about 94% of them appearing once. Stated time point: week 3, after first cycle of checkpoint inhibitor. Sequences were derived from effector memory CD8+ T cells from blood, sampled from a patient treated with checkpoint blockade. Source of these receptors: a human donor with melanoma.

V and J are TRBV13 and TRBJ2-7; 11 positions match TRBD2. Germline values: CDR1 PRHDT, CDR2 FYEKMQ (reference sequence). There are 14 residues in the CDR3. With 5 bases clipped from V and 3 bases from J, the junction kept 3 bases outside the gene matches. The CDR3 DNA reads as TGTGCCAGCAGCGAGGGACTAGCGGTCTACGAGCAGTACTTC. Translated: CASSEGLAVYEQYF.

The genes are TRBV7-8 and TRBJ2-3; a weak D match, TRBD1 (6 bases). The CDR3 contains 16 residues. V lost 1 base and J lost 1, with 12 bases in between. Germline V gene data show CDR1 as SGHVS and CDR2 as FQNEAQ. The CDR3 protein is CASSLGTGIGTDTQYF. The CDR3 DNA reads as TGTGCCAGCAGCTTAGGTACAGGGATTGGCACAGATACGCAGTATTTT.

The chain carries TRBV7-9 and TRBJ2-1; 7 nucleotides match TRBD2. The CDR3 runs 16 residues. Germline V gene lookup returns CDR1 SEHNR and CDR2 FQNEAQ (reference sequence). V shed 5 bases, J shed 6 bases, and the junction held 13 bases outside the gene matches. CDR3 in amino acids: CASSPLLTAGVNEQFF. The CDR3 DNA is TGTGCCAGCAGCCCCCTATTGACTGCGGGAGTCAATGAGCAGTTCTTC.

The V call is TRBV27, the J call TRBJ1-5, with no clear D. Germline V gives CDR1 MNHEY, CDR2 SMNVEV (reference sequence). This CDR3 comprises 15 residues. V was pared by 1 base and J by 1 base, with 8 bases between. CDR3 region: CASSLLKGSNQPQHF. DNA of the CDR3: TGTGCCAGCAGTTTATTAAAAGGGAGCAATCAGCCCCAGCATTTT.

This chain links TRBV6-1 with TRBJ2-7; possible D gene TRBD1, 6 bases. The CDR3 covers 13 residues. Germline V CDR1 and CDR2: MNHNS, SASEGT. Trimming removed 5 bases at V and 0 bases at J, with 8 bases between. The CDR3 sequence: CASSMDSSYEQYF. The CDR3 DNA reads as TGTGCCAGCAGTATGGACAGCTCCTACGAGCAGTACTTC.

The chain has TRBV6-6 and TRBJ1-3; D unresolved. Deletions cut 8 bases from V and 2 bases from J, with 7 bases between. Germline CDR1 and CDR2: MNHNY and SVGAGI (reference sequence). The CDR3 sequence is 12 residues long. CDR3 sequence (DNA): TGTGCCAGCTACGGGCCTGGAAACACCATATATTTT. It is translated as CASYGPGNTIYF.

The rearrangement uses TRBV12-5 and TRBJ2-1, with TRBD2 identical over 10 bases. Germline V lookup: CDR1 LGHNT, CDR2 FRNRAP. V lost 1 base and J lost 6; bases outside the gene matches: 6. The CDR3 totals 16 residues. CDR3 protein: CASGLDSGRSGNEQFF. CDR3 DNA sequence: TGTGCTAGTGGTTTGGATAGCGGGAGGTCAGGCAATGAGCAGTTCTTC.

The chain links TRBV6-4 to TRBJ2-7; 10 bases match TRBD1. CDR1 and CDR2 from the germline V gene are MRHNA and SNTAGT. Trimming at V came to 6 bases and at J to 3 bases, leaving 8 bases not matched to a gene. This CDR3 is built from 15 residues. For the CDR3, the DNA is TGTGCCAGCAGCGTACCGGGACAGGGGAACTACGAGCAGTACTTC. Translated, it gives CASSVPGQGNYEQYF.

The CDR3 nucleotides read TGTGCCAGCAGTTACTCGAAGCGGGACAGGGACCAGGGGGCTTTCTTT. The encoded protein is CASSYSKRDRDQGAFF. The rearrangement links TRBV6-6 to TRBJ1-1, with 9 nucleotides matching TRBD1. The CDR3 length is 16 residues. The trim removed 0 bases at V and 11 bases at J, leaving 13 bases unmatched. Germline V lookup: CDR1 MNHNY, CDR2 SVGAGI (reference sequence).

This sequence joins TRBV27 and TRBJ2-5; 8 positions match TRBD1. The J call may be mistaken, given a closer DNA end match to TRBJ2-7. CDR1 is MNHEY, CDR2 SMNVEV, per germline (reference sequence). The CDR3 loop spans 14 amino acids. The CDR3 bases are TGTGCCAGCAGTTTAGGGCAGGGGGCGGGCGAGCAGTACTTC. Translated: CASSLGQGAGEQYF.

The chain carries TRBV7-2 and TRBJ2-3, with no clear D. The CDR3 is 14 amino acids. The V and J ends lost 1 base and 4 bases respectively, with 9 bases between them. Germline V gene sequence: CDR1 SGHTA, CDR2 FQGNSA. In nucleotides, the CDR3 is TGTGCCAGCAGCTTAGAGGCGCAGTCAGATACGCAGTATTTT. This sequence encodes CASSLEAQSDTQYF.

V is TRBV15 and J is TRBJ1-5; no reliable D call. CDR1 is LNHNV and CDR2 is YYDKDF in the germline V gene (reference sequence). V dropped 3 bases and J dropped 0 bases, with 6 bases sitting between them. CDR3 size: 14 residues. DNA of the CDR3: TGTGCCACCAGCAGTATATATAGCAATCAGCCCCAGCATTTT. It translates to CATSSIYSNQPQHF.

The gene calls are TRBV15 and TRBJ2-3, with 8 bases aligning to TRBD1. With 5 bases clipped from V and 5 bases from J, the junction kept 12 bases outside the gene matches. This CDR3 region has 16 residues. Germline CDR1 and CDR2: LNHNV and YYDKDF (reference sequence). CDR3 in DNA: TGTGCCACCAGCGGTCGACAGGGGAGGCTCGGAGATACGCAGTATTTT. This codes for CATSGRQGRLGDTQYF.

The V call is TRBV7-9, the J call TRBJ1-1; weak D call: TRBD1 (6 bases). Germline assignment: CDR1 SEHNR and CDR2 FQNEAQ (reference sequence). The CDR3 contains 15 residues. V was pared by 3 bases and J by 0 bases, with 11 bases between. Written as DNA, the CDR3 is TGTGCCAGCAGCTTGACAGGATTCCTGAACACTGAAGCTTTCTTT. It specifies CASSLTGFLNTEAFF.

The chain is built from TRBV27 and TRBJ2-5; 7 bases align to TRBD1. V was pared by 6 bases and J by 6 bases, with 13 bases of the junction left unmatched. Germline CDR1 reads MNHEY; CDR2 reads SMNVEV (reference sequence). This CDR3 contains 15 residues. Here the CDR3 reads CASRKMGQLGKTQYF. The CDR3, as DNA: TGTGCCAGCAGAAAAATGGGACAGTTGGGGAAGACCCAGTACTTC.

This clone was found once. The V call is TRBV28, the J call TRBJ2-1, with no clear D. CDR1 and CDR2 from the germline V gene are MDHEN and SYDVKM. Trimming took 2 bases from V and 8 from J, leaving 13 bases between them. CDR3 size: 14 residues. For the CDR3, the DNA is TGTGCCAGCAGTTTAGGGCGGTGGAGACATGAGCAGTTCTTC. This codes for CASSLGRWRHEQFF.

V gene TRBV28 combines with J gene TRBJ2-3; no firm D call. Germline loops: CDR1 MDHEN, CDR2 SYDVKM. With 6 bases removed from V and 4 bases from J, the gap between germline ends came to 20 bases. There are 16 residues in the CDR3. For the CDR3, the DNA is TGTGCCAGCAGCCTATGGGTCTTTAACAGAGCAGATACGCAGTATTTT. Its translation is CASSLWVFNRADTQYF.

V is TRBV28 and J is TRBJ2-7; 7 bases map to TRBD2. Germline V gives CDR1 MDHEN, CDR2 SYDVKM. The V and J ends lost 2 bases and 6 bases, in that order; junction bases with no gene match: 1. The CDR3 is made up of 12 amino acids. CDR3 sequence: CASSLGGGEQYF. The CDR3 nucleotides are TGTGCCAGCAGTTTAGGGGGGGGCGAGCAGTACTTC.

This chain joins TRBV27 and TRBJ2-1, with 8 bases aligning to TRBD2. V trimming: 0 bases; J trimming: 5 bases; junction bases outside the gene matches: 6. The CDR3 length is 16 residues. Germline CDR1 and CDR2: MNHEY and SMNVEV (reference sequence). The CDR3 sequence: CASSLSWREVNNEQFF. As DNA, the CDR3 is TGTGCCAGCAGTTTATCTTGGCGGGAGGTGAACAATGAGCAGTTCTTC.

The chain employs TRBV28 and TRBJ2-7; D might be TRBD2 (6 bases). The CDR3 loop spans 17 amino acids. V gave up 7 bases and J gave up 0 bases, with 22 bases separating them. Germline CDR1 is MDHEN and CDR2 is SYDVKM. The DNA for the CDR3 is TGTGCCAGCAAGGGGAGGCACGGGACCGAATTCTCCTACGAGCAGTACTTC. Its translation: CASKGRHGTEFSYEQYF.

This clone was recorded once. This chain uses TRBV20-1 with TRBJ2-7; D remains unclear. Looked up from germline, CDR1 is DFQATT and CDR2 is SNEGSKA (reference sequence). The CDR3 is 11 residues long. The ends were cut back, 0 bases at V and 2 bases at J, with 2 bases in the middle. The CDR3 spells CSARDPYEQYF. The CDR3 nucleotides are TGCAGTGCTAGAGATCCCTACGAGCAGTACTTC.

Points on this clone: One junction end disagrees with the germline gene, perhaps due to a read error. This chain connects TRBV11-1 to TRBJ1-1; D ambiguous. The CDR3 consists of 17 residues. CDR1 is SGHAT, CDR2 FQDESV, per germline (reference sequence). CDR3 sequence reads: CVSSLALVQTRSTEAFF. DNA for the CDR3: TGTGTCAGCAGCTTAGCGCTCGTCCAGACCCGGAGCACTGAAGCTTTCTTT.

The chain joins TRBV28 to TRBJ2-5, with 9 bases lining up with TRBD1. V lost 5 bases to trimming and J lost 2 bases; unmatched junction nucleotides: 3. This CDR3 has 14 amino acids. Germline CDR1 MDHEN, CDR2 SYDVKM. The CDR3 region has the DNA TGTGCCAGCAGTCCGGGACAGGGACAAGAGACCCAGTACTTC. As protein: CASSPGQGQETQYF.

This clone was recorded only once. The rearrangement joins TRBV5-8 to TRBJ1-2; the D is unclear. CDR1 and CDR2 from the germline V gene are SGHTS and YDEGEE. The CDR3 loop spans 13 amino acids. V dropped 7 bases and J dropped 2 bases, with 12 bases sitting between them. The CDR3 sequence: CASPRESNYGYTF. For the CDR3, the DNA is TGTGCCAGCCCGAGGGAATCAAACTATGGCTACACCTTC.

The chain links TRBV27 to TRBJ2-1; TRBD2 might be the D (5 bases). Between the trimmed V and J ends, which lost 7 bases and 5 bases, there was a span of 18 bases. This CDR3 has 15 residues. Looked up from germline, CDR1 is MNHEY and CDR2 is SMNVEV (reference sequence). CDR3 in amino acids: CASTERSAGHNEQFF. CDR3 sequence (DNA): TGTGCCAGCACCGAGCGAAGCGCGGGTCACAATGAGCAGTTCTTC.

V gene TRBV6-5 combines with J gene TRBJ2-7; weak D call: TRBD2 (5 bases). V lost 2 bases, J lost 1 base, and 9 bases lay in between. From germline, CDR1 is MNHEY and CDR2 SVGAGI. The CDR3 has 14 residues. The CDR3: CASSYRDRSYEQYF. The CDR3 DNA reads TGTGCCAGCAGTTACCGGGATCGTTCCTACGAGCAGTACTTC.

This chain connects TRBV4-1 to TRBJ2-3; D is unclear. Looked up from germline, CDR1 is MGHRA and CDR2 is YSYEKL. The CDR3 consists of 15 residues. Trimming left V 4 bases short and J 1 base short, with 12 bases between. The CDR3 protein is CASSPLRPRTDTQYF. The CDR3 DNA reads as TGCGCCAGCAGCCCGCTTCGACCACGCACAGATACGCAGTATTTT.

The chain employs TRBV5-5 and TRBJ2-7, with D perhaps matching TRBD1 (7 bases). V dropped 5 bases and J dropped 4 bases, with 19 bases sitting between them. The CDR3 sequence is 15 residues long. Germline loops: CDR1 SGHKS, CDR2 YYEKEE (reference sequence). The CDR3 sequence: CASSSLDRDLYEQYF. In DNA form, the CDR3 reads TGTGCCAGCAGTTCCCTCGACAGGGACTTGTACGAGCAGTACTTC.

The chain is built from TRBV9 and TRBJ2-7; D assignment may be TRBD1 or TRBD2 (6 bases each). CDR1 and CDR2 (germline): SGDLS, YYNGEE. V gave up 2 bases and J gave up 4 bases, with 19 bases separating them. CDR3 length: 16 residues. The CDR3 loop is CASSVGGGAGNYEQYF. For the CDR3, the DNA is TGTGCCAGCAGCGTCGGGGGCGGGGCGGGGAATTACGAGCAGTACTTC.

The rearrangement joins TRBV14 to TRBJ1-6; perhaps TRBD1 as D (5 bases). Deletions cut 1 base from V and 4 bases from J, with 11 bases between. Germline loops: CDR1 SGHDN, CDR2 FVKESK. CDR3 length: 16 residues. The CDR3 spells CASSQARDGYNSPLHF. The CDR3 nucleotides read TGTGCCAGCAGCCAAGCCCGGGACGGGTATAATTCACCCCTCCACTTT.

V usage is TRBV7-8 and J usage is TRBJ1-5; D remains ambiguous. The V end was cut by 0 bases, the J end by 4 bases, with 4 bases between. CDR1 and CDR2 from the germline V gene are SGHVS and FQNEAQ. This CDR3 has 13 amino acids. The CDR3 region is CASSLAINQPQHF. The CDR3 DNA is TGTGCCAGCAGCTTAGCAATAAATCAGCCCCAGCATTTT. The full variable domain, in which reference TRBV7-8 and TRBJ1-5 provide the parts outside the CDR3, is GAGVSQSPRYKVAKRGQDVALRCDPISGHVSLFWYQQALGQGPEFLTYFQNEAQLDKSGLPSDRFFAERPEGSVSTLKIQRTQQEDSAVYLCASSLAINQPQHFGDGTRLSIL.